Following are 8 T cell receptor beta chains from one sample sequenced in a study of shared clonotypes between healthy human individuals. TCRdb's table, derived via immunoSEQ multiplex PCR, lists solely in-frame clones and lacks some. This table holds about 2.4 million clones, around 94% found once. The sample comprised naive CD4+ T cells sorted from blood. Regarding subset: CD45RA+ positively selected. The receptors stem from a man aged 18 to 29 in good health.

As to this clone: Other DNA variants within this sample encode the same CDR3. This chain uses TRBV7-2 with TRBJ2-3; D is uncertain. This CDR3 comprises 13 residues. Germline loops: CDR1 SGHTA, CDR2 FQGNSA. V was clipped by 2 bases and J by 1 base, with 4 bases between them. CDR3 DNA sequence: TGTGCCAGCAGCTTACCAGGCACAGATACGCAGTATTTT. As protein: CASSLPGTDTQYF.

CDR3 region: CASSPVTNTGELFF. CDR3 in DNA: TGTGCCAGCTCACCAGTCACCAACACCGGGGAGCTGTTTTTT. The chain joins TRBV18 to TRBJ2-2; D is ambiguous. V lost 2 bases to trimming and J lost 2 bases, with 6 bases between them. This CDR3 contains 14 residues. The V gene's germline CDR1 is KGHSH and CDR2 LQKENI.

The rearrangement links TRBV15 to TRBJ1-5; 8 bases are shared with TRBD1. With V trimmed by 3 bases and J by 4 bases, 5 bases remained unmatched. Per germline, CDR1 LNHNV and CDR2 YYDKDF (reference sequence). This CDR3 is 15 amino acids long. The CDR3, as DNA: TGTGCCACCAGCAGGGCAGGGGGCGAGAATCAGCCCCAGCATTTT. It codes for CATSRAGGENQPQHF.

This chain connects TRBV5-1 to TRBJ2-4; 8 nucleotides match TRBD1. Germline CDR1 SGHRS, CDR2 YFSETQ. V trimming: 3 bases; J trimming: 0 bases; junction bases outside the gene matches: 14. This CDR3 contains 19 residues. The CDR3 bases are TGCGCCAGCAGCTGGAGCCAGGGGGCGCTCTCGTTAGCCAAAAACATTCAGTACTTC. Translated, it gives CASSWSQGALSLAKNIQYF.

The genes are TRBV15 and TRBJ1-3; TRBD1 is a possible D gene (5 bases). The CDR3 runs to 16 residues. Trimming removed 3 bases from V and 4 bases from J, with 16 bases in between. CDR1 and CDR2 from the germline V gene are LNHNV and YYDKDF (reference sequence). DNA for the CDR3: TGTGCCACCAGCAGTCGGGGCCAAAGGATCGGAAACACCATATATTTT. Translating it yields CATSSRGQRIGNTIYF.

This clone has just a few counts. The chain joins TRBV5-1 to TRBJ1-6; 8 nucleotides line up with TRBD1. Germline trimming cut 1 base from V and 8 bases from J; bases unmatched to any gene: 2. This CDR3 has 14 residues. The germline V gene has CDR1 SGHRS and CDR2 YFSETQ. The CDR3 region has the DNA TGCGCCAGCAGCTTGTTGACAGGGGATTCACCCCTCCACTTT. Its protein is CASSLLTGDSPLHF.

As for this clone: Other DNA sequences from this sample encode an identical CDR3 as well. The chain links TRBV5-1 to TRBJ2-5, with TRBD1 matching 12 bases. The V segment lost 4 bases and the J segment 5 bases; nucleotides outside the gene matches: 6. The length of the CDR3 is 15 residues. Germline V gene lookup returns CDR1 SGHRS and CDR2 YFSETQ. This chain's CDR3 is CASSPRDRGRETQYF. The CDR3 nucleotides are TGCGCCAGCAGCCCACGGGACAGGGGGCGGGAGACCCAGTACTTC.

The CDR3 DNA is TGCGCCAGCAGTGATCCGGGACTAGGTGGGGAGACCCAGTACTTC. As protein: CASSDPGLGGETQYF. This rearrangement joins TRBV10-2 to TRBJ2-5; 8 bases agree with TRBD2. This CDR3 is built from 15 residues. The germline CDR1 and CDR2 sequences are WSHSY and SAAADI. Trimming at V came to 3 bases and at J to 5 bases, leaving 8 bases not matched to a gene.